This T cell receptor (beta chain) appears in the sequencing data of a study of blood T cell repertoires in COVID-19. Study overall: PBMCs, B-cell-depleted T cells, or T cells provided the cDNA or gDNA that made up the material.

Enrollees, roughly 18 to 90 years old, lived in 24 US areas. Germline V gene data show CDR1 as ENHRY and CDR2 as SYGVKD. CDR3 length equals 19 residues. V shed 0 bases and J shed 0 bases, with 18 bases lying between them. In the study's own analysis: Estimation of nucleated cell counts relied on the amplification of reference gene primers. TCRdb keeps only in-frame clones here, not all; method: immunoSEQ multiplex PCR. That table supplies the V and J calls and clone size; D and trimming were determined from the DNA. The data show around 250,000 clones, about 91% seen once. The receptor comes from a human donor in a cohort exposed to, infected with or recovered from COVID-19 (not recorded which). The donor label of this sample is uncertain. The chain has TRBV10-3 and TRBJ1-3; tentatively, D is TRBD1 (6 bases). Input material: PBMCs or T cells enriched from blood (not recorded which). For the CDR3, the DNA is TGTGCCATCAGTGAGTCTGGGGACAACTACTTTATCTCTGGAAACACCATATATTTT. Translation: CAISESGDNYFISGNTIYF.